A single sample is the source of the 27 T cell receptor beta chains below, sequenced in a study of T cell changes during pregnancy in multiple sclerosis. Clones were read by immunoSEQ multiplex PCR, and TCRdb kept only the in-frame ones, dropping some. The table records about 40,000 clones, roughly 90% of them present only once. This sample comprised CD8+ T cells from peripheral blood mononuclear cells, obtained in the first trimester of pregnancy. The receptors come from a female donor with multiple sclerosis, enrolled in a pregnancy study.

The chain employs TRBV5-6 and TRBJ1-5, with TRBD1 matching 8 bases. Germline V lookup: CDR1 SGHDT, CDR2 YYEEEE. This CDR3 spans 14 amino acids. V trimming: 3 bases; J trimming: 6 bases; junction bases outside the gene matches: 5. The CDR3 region has the DNA TGTGCCAGCAGCTATGGGACAGGCGGTCAGCCCCAGCATTTT. Translated: CASSYGTGGQPQHF. Looking up the rest from reference TRBV5-6 and TRBJ1-5 gives the full variable domain: DAGVTQSPTHLIKTRGQQVTLRCSPKSGHDTVSWYQQALGQGPQFIFQYYEEEERQRGNFPDRFSGHQFPNYSSELNVNALLLGDSALYLCASSYGTGGQPQHFGDGTRLSIL.

The chain is built from TRBV13 and TRBJ1-3, with D perhaps matching TRBD1 (6 bases). Trimming shortened V by 3 bases and J by 1 base, and 13 bases separated the two germline ends. CDR1 and CDR2 (germline): PRHDT, FYEKMQ (reference sequence). The CDR3 totals 16 residues. CDR3 bases: TGTGCCAGCAGCTTCAGGGGCGCAGGGTCTGGAAACACCATATATTTT. This translates into CASSFRGAGSGNTIYF.

The J gene is TRBJ2-7, the V gene TRBV19; 7 nucleotides agree with TRBD1. V lost 5 bases and J lost 7; bases outside the gene matches: 11. CDR3 length: 14 residues. Germline lookup yields CDR1 LNHDA and CDR2 SQIVND (reference sequence). The CDR3 reads CASSWGEGAGEQYF. DNA for the CDR3: TGTGCCAGTAGTTGGGGAGAGGGGGCAGGTGAGCAGTACTTC.

The rearrangement joins TRBV11-2 to TRBJ2-1; no clear D. This CDR3 contains 12 residues. CDR1 SGHAT and CDR2 FQNNGV come from the germline V gene. Trimming removed 5 bases from V and 7 bases from J, with 9 bases in between. The CDR3 nucleotides read TGTGCCAGCAGCATGACTCCAAATGAGCAGTTCTTC. This translates into CASSMTPNEQFF.

The J gene is TRBJ2-7, the V gene TRBV20-1, with D unresolved. The CDR3 is 11 amino acids. The V end lost 3 bases, the J end lost 6 bases, and 9 bases lay between the germline ends. Germline values: CDR1 DFQATT, CDR2 SNEGSKA (reference sequence). CDR3 DNA: TGCAGTGCTAGTTGGGCTACCGAGCAGTACTTC. Translating gives CSASWATEQYF.

The V and J genes are TRBV13 and TRBJ1-2, with D perhaps matching TRBD1 (6 bases). Between the trimmed V and J ends, which lost 10 bases and 6 bases, there was a span of 24 bases. The V gene's germline CDR1 is PRHDT and CDR2 FYEKMQ (reference sequence). This CDR3 is 15 amino acids long. CDR3 nucleotides: TGTGCCACCCCGGGGCCAGGGGTGATTTTGAATGGCTACACCTTC. It is translated as CATPGPGVILNGYTF.

The V gene is TRBV20-1, the J gene TRBJ2-1; possibly TRBD1 for D (5 bases). V was shortened by 5 bases and J by 15 bases, with 14 bases between the two germline ends. CDR3 length equals 10 residues. CDR1 is DFQATT, CDR2 SNEGSKA, per germline (reference sequence). In nucleotides, the CDR3 is TGCAGTGCTGGTCGACAGCCGGGGTTCTTC. Its translation is CSAGRQPGFF.

V usage is TRBV4-2 and J usage is TRBJ2-3; weak D call: TRBD2 (5 bases). Germline V gives CDR1 LGHNA, CDR2 YNFKEQ. This CDR3 contains 17 residues. Trimming shortened V by 0 bases and J by 0 bases, and 13 bases separated the two germline ends. The CDR3 bases are TGTGCCAGCAGCCAAGACCAACGGTGGACTAGCACAGATACGCAGTATTTT. This sequence encodes CASSQDQRWTSTDTQYF.

The J gene is TRBJ1-1, the V gene TRBV27; 8 bases are shared with TRBD1. Per germline, CDR1 MNHEY and CDR2 SMNVEV (reference sequence). The ends lost 2 bases at V and 1 base at J; junction bases unmatched: 3. This CDR3 contains 15 residues. As DNA, the CDR3 is TGTGCCAGCAGTTTAGACAGGGGCGAGAACACTGAAGCTTTCTTT. Translation gives CASSLDRGENTEAFF.

In its sample, this clone was seen a few times. The V call is TRBV7-9, the J call TRBJ1-1; TRBD1 agrees at 9 bases. Germline CDR1 SEHNR, CDR2 FQNEAQ (reference sequence). The CDR3 is made up of 17 amino acids. V lost 4 bases to trimming and J lost 0 bases; unmatched junction nucleotides: 9. The CDR3 nucleotides are TGTGCCAGCAGCTGGGGACAGGGAGGTTTCATGAACACTGAAGCTTTCTTT. It is translated as CASSWGQGGFMNTEAFF.

This clone occurred a few times. This chain joins TRBV9 and TRBJ2-7; 8 nucleotides match TRBD2. CDR3 length equals 16 residues. The V gene's germline CDR1 is SGDLS and CDR2 YYNGEE. With V trimmed by 0 bases and J by 3 bases, 8 bases remained unmatched. CDR3 nucleotides: TGTGCCAGCAGCGTAGCTGGCGGGGGGCCTGTCTACGAGCAGTACTTC. Translating it yields CASSVAGGGPVYEQYF.

The chain employs TRBV15 and TRBJ2-5; TRBD1 agrees at 7 bases. The CDR3 runs 15 residues. V was pared by 5 bases and J by 3 bases, with 9 bases of the junction left unmatched. Germline loops: CDR1 LNHNV, CDR2 YYDKDF (reference sequence). The chain's CDR3 is CATSSAGQVEETQYF. The DNA of the CDR3 is TGTGCCACCAGCTCGGCAGGACAGGTCGAAGAGACCCAGTACTTC.

This sequence joins TRBV11-3 and TRBJ1-1; possibly TRBD1 for D (5 bases). The CDR3 runs 14 residues. Trimming stripped 0 bases from V and 4 bases from J, with 9 bases between. The germline gives CDR1 SGHNT, CDR2 YENEEA. The CDR3 spells CASSLDREGTEAFF. As DNA, the CDR3 is TGTGCCAGCAGCTTAGACAGGGAGGGCACTGAAGCTTTCTTT.

The V gene is TRBV5-6, the J gene TRBJ2-3, with unresolved D. V shed 7 bases and J shed 0 bases, with 6 bases lying between them. CDR1 is SGHDT and CDR2 is YYEEEE in the germline V gene. CDR3 size: 12 residues. DNA for the CDR3: TGTGCCAGCTCGGTTAGCACAGATACGCAGTATTTT. Amino acid sequence: CASSVSTDTQYF.

J is TRBJ1-5 and V is TRBV15, with D hard to call. The CDR3 is 14 residues long. V was clipped by 7 bases and J by 1 base, with 11 bases between them. Per the germline V gene, CDR1 is LNHNV and CDR2 is YYDKDF (reference sequence). This CDR3 reads CATNQEWSNQPQHF. The CDR3 DNA is TGTGCCACCAATCAGGAATGGAGCAATCAGCCCCAGCATTTT.

In its sample, this clone was seen once. The V call is TRBV28, the J call TRBJ1-2; D is perhaps TRBD1 (5 bases). The germline V gene encodes CDR1 MDHEN and CDR2 SYDVKM. The CDR3 is made up of 14 amino acids. Trimming removed 7 bases from V and 1 base from J, with 13 bases in between. The CDR3 loop is CASTSPTDNYGYTF. In DNA, the CDR3 is TGTGCCAGCACATCCCCGACAGATAACTATGGCTACACCTTC.

This chain connects TRBV4-2 to TRBJ1-1; TRBD1 aligns across 8 bases. This CDR3 has 15 residues. CDR1 is LGHNA, CDR2 YNFKEQ, per germline. With V trimmed by 1 base and J by 4 bases, 5 bases remained unmatched. DNA for the CDR3: TGTGCCAGCAGCCAAGGACAGGGGATGGGCACTGAAGCTTTCTTT. This sequence encodes CASSQGQGMGTEAFF.

The V and J genes are TRBV5-1 and TRBJ2-1; possible D gene TRBD1, 5 bases. Deletions cut 2 bases from V and 4 bases from J, with 13 bases between. The CDR3 loop spans 15 amino acids. In germline, CDR1 is SGHRS, CDR2 YFSETQ. The CDR3: CASSFGDSKYNEQFF. Here the CDR3 DNA reads TGCGCCAGCAGCTTCGGTGACAGCAAGTACAATGAGCAGTTCTTC.

The chain carries TRBV4-2 and TRBJ1-1, with 8 positions matching TRBD1. Looked up from germline, CDR1 is LGHNA and CDR2 is YNFKEQ. The trim removed 0 bases at V and 8 bases at J, leaving 2 bases unmatched. The CDR3 consists of 13 residues. The CDR3 region is CASSQDRDREAFF. The CDR3 DNA sequence: TGTGCCAGCAGCCAAGATCGGGACAGGGAAGCTTTCTTT.

This clone was detected once. CDR3 sequence: CASGLPATEWETQYF. The CDR3 DNA is TGTGCTAGTGGTTTGCCAGCGACAGAGTGGGAGACCCAGTACTTC. The chain couples TRBV12-5 to TRBJ2-5; tentatively, D is TRBD1 (5 bases). The germline gives CDR1 LGHNT, CDR2 FRNRAP. CDR3 length: 15 residues. V was cut by 2 bases and J by 5 bases, with 15 bases left in between.

The chain uses TRBV7-8 and TRBJ1-1; 9 bases align to TRBD1. CDR1 is SGHVS, CDR2 FQNEAQ, per germline. There are 14 residues in the CDR3. The V and J ends lost 1 base and 4 bases, in that order; junction bases with no gene match: 1. The CDR3 DNA reads TGTGCCAGCAGCTTAGACAGGGGGCCCACTGAAGCTTTCTTT. Protein sequence: CASSLDRGPTEAFF.

The chain combines TRBV13 with TRBJ2-7; 8 bases are shared with TRBD1. This CDR3 is built from 13 residues. Germline V gene lookup returns CDR1 PRHDT and CDR2 FYEKMQ (reference sequence). Trimming at V came to 6 bases and at J to 2 bases, leaving 3 bases not matched to a gene. The CDR3 loop is CASRGTGTYEQYF. Written as DNA, the CDR3 is TGTGCCAGCAGGGGGACAGGTACCTACGAGCAGTACTTC.

For the CDR3, the DNA is TGTGCCAGCAGTCTATATGAGTACGAAAAACTGTTTTTT. This codes for CASSLYEYEKLFF. This sequence joins TRBV27 and TRBJ1-4; D ambiguous. The CDR3 loop spans 13 amino acids. Germline assignment: CDR1 MNHEY and CDR2 SMNVEV (reference sequence). Trimming stripped 5 bases from V and 8 bases from J, with 12 bases between.

The chain is built from TRBV14 and TRBJ2-1; 9 nucleotides agree with TRBD1. Germline values: CDR1 SGHDN, CDR2 FVKESK. This CDR3 spans 16 amino acids. The V and J ends lost 3 bases and 4 bases, in that order; junction bases with no gene match: 7. The CDR3, as DNA: TGTGCCAGCAGCCAGGGACAGGGAATGATGTACAATGAGCAGTTCTTC. Protein sequence: CASSQGQGMMYNEQFF.

This chain uses TRBV13 with TRBJ1-3; a possible D gene is TRBD1 (5 bases). The CDR3 totals 13 residues. Trimming took off 3 bases at V and 4 bases at J, with 7 bases between the two ends. CDR1 PRHDT and CDR2 FYEKMQ come from the germline V gene (reference sequence). The CDR3 DNA follows: TGTGCCAGCAGCTTGGAGGGGGGAAACACCATATATTTT. Protein: CASSLEGGNTIYF.

This chain connects TRBV11-2 to TRBJ1-1; D not certain. The CDR3 runs 12 residues. From germline, CDR1 is SGHAT and CDR2 FQNNGV. Trimming shortened V by 3 bases and J by 4 bases, and 6 bases separated the two germline ends. CDR3 loop: CASSFGGTEAFF. DNA of the CDR3: TGTGCCAGCAGCTTCGGAGGCACTGAAGCTTTCTTT.

The chain couples TRBV27 to TRBJ1-5, with 7 bases identical to TRBD1. The CDR3 is 14 amino acids. Trimming at V came to 4 bases and at J to 5 bases, leaving 5 bases not matched to a gene. The V gene's germline CDR1 is MNHEY and CDR2 SMNVEV (reference sequence). The CDR3 DNA sequence: TGTGCCAGCAGTTGGGGCACAGGGGATCAGCCCCAGCATTTT. Translation: CASSWGTGDQPQHF.